The rows below give T cell receptor beta chains drawn from one sample of a study of regulatory T cells in long-lasting Graves disease. TCRdb redid the calling of the multiplex PCR reads with MiXCR, one entry per CDR3 protein. The data hold about 400,000 distinct CDR3 sequences, with approximately 15% observed a single time. This sample was shared with a second study, whose subject was T cells in Graves' hyperthyroidism and ophthalmopathy.

The material sequenced was peripheral blood mononuclear cells (PBMCs), taken at new diagnosis, from a patient treated with antithyroid drugs. All receptors come from a woman in her thirties or forties with Graves disease. Each CDR3 is given with its conserved first and last residue. The order of the fields is V gene, clone size, J gene, D gene, CDR3 protein, CDR3 DNA. The D gene is left open where the match is weak. Rows give clone size only sometimes, using once, few, many, or a class for an expanded clone.

>TRBV30|few|TRBJ1-3|-
CAWSVGTGNTIYF
TGTGCCTGGAGTGTCGGGACGGGAAACACCATATATTTT
>TRBV12-3/TRBV12-4|many|TRBJ1-1|TRBD1
CASSFRTGGEEAFF
TGTGCCAGCAGTTTTAGGACAGGGGGGGAGGAAGCTTTCTTT
>TRBV6-5|many|TRBJ2-1|TRBD2
CASSYSKASGRNEQFF
TGTGCCAGCAGTTACTCTAAGGCTAGCGGGAGGAATGAGCAGTTCTTC
>TRBV7-3|many|TRBJ2-5|-
CASSLTGTPQETQYF
TGTGCCAGCAGCTTAACCGGGACACCGCAAGAGACCCAGTACTTC
>TRBV11-2|many|TRBJ1-5|-
CASSLNRGGQPQHF
TGTGCCAGCAGCTTAAATAGGGGAGGGCAGCCCCAGCATTTT
>TRBV12-5|many|TRBJ1-4|TRBD1
CASGLAGTGDLNEKLFF
TGTGCTAGTGGTTTGGCCGGGACAGGTGACCTTAATGAAAAACTGTTTTTT
>TRBV29-1|-|TRBJ2-7|-
CSGGGGGEQYF
TGCAGCGGGGGGGGGGGCGGCGAGCAGTACTTC
>TRBV30|many|TRBJ1-1|-
CAWSDLGADTEAFF
TGTGCCTGGAGTGACCTCGGAGCGGACACTGAAGCTTTCTTT
>TRBV11-2|many|TRBJ2-7|-
CASSLEVAPSYEQYF
TGTGCCAGCAGCTTAGAGGTAGCGCCTTCCTACGAGCAGTACTTC
>TRBV6-2/TRBV6-3|many|TRBJ2-5|-
CASSYLGSAETQYF
TGTGCCAGCAGTTACTTGGGGTCGGCGGAGACCCAGTACTTC
>TRBV5-1|few|TRBJ1-2|TRBD1
CASSLGDRGTGYTF
TGCGCCAGCAGCTTGGGGGACAGGGGGACTGGCTACACCTTC
>TRBV12-5|-|TRBJ2-6|-
CASGLGPGSGANVLTF
TGTGCTAGTGGTTTGGGACCCGGCTCTGGGGCCAACGTCCTGACTTTC
>TRBV7-8|many|TRBJ1-4|-
CASSSDRLVLANEKLFF
TGTGCCAGCAGCTCTGACCGATTAGTACTAGCGAATGAAAAACTGTTTTTT
>TRBV5-6|many|TRBJ2-7|-
CASSYHRTETYEQYF
TGTGCCAGCAGCTACCATCGGACAGAGACATACGAGCAGTACTTC
>TRBV19|many|TRBJ2-5|-
CASSITKWGFQETQYF
TGTGCCAGTAGTATCACGAAATGGGGTTTTCAAGAGACCCAGTACTTC
>TRBV5-6|-|TRBJ1-1|-
CASSLGGEGLSTEAFF
TGTGCCAGCAGCTTGGGGGGGGAAGGGTTAAGCACTGAAGCTTTCTTT
>TRBV12-3/TRBV12-4|many|TRBJ1-2|-
CASSPLGANSDGYTF
TGTGCCAGCAGCCCGTTGGGGGCCAATAGCGATGGCTACACCTTC
>TRBV28|many|TRBJ2-3|-
CASSLSSRSTDTQYF
TGTGCCAGCAGTTTATCGAGCAGAAGCACAGATACGCAGTATTTT
>TRBV4-1|-|TRBJ2-2|-
CASSQGSGVVGELFF
TGCGCCAGCAGCCAAGGGTCGGGAGTGGTCGGGGAGCTGTTTTTT
>TRBV19|-|TRBJ2-7|TRBD2
CASSGGGAYEQYF
TGTGCCAGTAGTGGGGGAGGGGCCTACGAGCAGTACTTC
>TRBV27|many|TRBJ1-1|-
CASSRTKYTEAFF
TGTGCCAGCAGCCGGACAAAATACACTGAAGCTTTCTTT
>TRBV6-2/TRBV6-3|few|TRBJ2-5|-
CASSYRAAARGETQYF
TGTGCCAGCAGTTATAGGGCCGCAGCCCGGGGGGAGACCCAGTACTTC
>TRBV2|many|TRBJ1-3|-
CASSMTQASSGNTIYF
TGTGCCAGCAGTATGACGCAGGCGTCCTCTGGAAACACCATATATTTT
>TRBV7-3|few|TRBJ2-1|-
CASSRTGGGDEQFF
TGTGCCAGCAGCCGAACAGGGGGAGGGGATGAGCAGTTCTTC
>TRBV6-4|-|TRBJ2-1|-
CASSYSKLLSYNEQFF
TGTGCCAGCAGTTACTCGAAACTCTTGTCCTACAATGAGCAGTTCTTC
>TRBV29-1|many|TRBJ2-5|-
CSAGVLGQETQYF
TGCAGCGCCGGTGTTTTGGGCCAAGAGACCCAGTACTTC
>TRBV11-2|many|TRBJ2-7|TRBD2
CASSLRDYRSYEQYF
TGTGCCAGCAGCCTACGGGACTACCGATCCTACGAGCAGTACTTC
>TRBV28|few|TRBJ1-2|TRBD1
CASNQPRTGGLKWGYTF
TGTGCCAGCAATCAACCCAGGACAGGGGGCCTTAAGTGGGGCTACACCTTC
>TRBV6-5|-|TRBJ2-5|-
CASSSNQGWSETQYF
TGTGCCAGCAGTTCAAACCAGGGTTGGTCGGAGACCCAGTACTTC
>TRBV3-1|few|TRBJ2-1|-
CASSPRTEIYNEQFF
TGTGCCAGCAGCCCCCGGACTGAAATTTACAATGAGCAGTTCTTC
>TRBV29-1|many|TRBJ2-1|TRBD1
CSVDGQGNDNEQFF
TGCAGCGTTGACGGACAGGGGAACGACAATGAGCAGTTCTTC
>TRBV11-3|-|TRBJ2-7|TRBD2
CASSPHSGTSGSFSSYEQYF
TGTGCCAGCAGCCCCCATTCGGGGACTAGCGGGAGTTTTAGCTCCTACGAGCAGTACTTC
>TRBV27|many|TRBJ2-7|TRBD2
CASSSPPGLAMYEQYF
TGTGCCAGCAGTTCTCCCCCGGGACTAGCTATGTACGAGCAGTACTTC
>TRBV19|few|TRBJ2-3|-
CASNPAGGLGTDTQYF
TGTGCCAGTAACCCCGCGGGCGGCCTTGGTACAGATACGCAGTATTTT
>TRBV10-3|many|TRBJ1-1|-
CAISRTGTVTEAFF
TGTGCCATCAGTCGGACCGGGACCGTTACTGAAGCTTTCTTT
>TRBV20-1|many|TRBJ2-3|TRBD2
CSATKLAGGADTQYF
TGCAGTGCTACCAAACTAGCGGGAGGGGCAGATACGCAGTATTTT
>TRBV11-3|many|TRBJ2-3|-
CASSLADSQLF
TGTGCCAGCAGCTTGGCTGATAGTCAGCTATTT
>TRBV11-2|many|TRBJ2-1|-
CASSLVFSGGTSYNEQFF
TGTGCCAGCAGCTTAGTTTTTTCCGGCGGGACCTCCTACAATGAGCAGTTCTTC
>TRBV19|-|TRBJ2-2|TRBD2
CASSTTMLAAGELFF
TGTGCCAGTAGTACCACCATGCTAGCGGCCGGGGAGCTGTTTTTT
>TRBV25-1|-|TRBJ1-1|-
CASSLLGGLPGRGVNTEAFF
TGTGCCAGCAGTCTCCTTGGGGGACTACCGGGACGTGGGGTGAACACTGAAGCTTTCTTT
>TRBV2|many|TRBJ2-7|-
CASRIARGGSEQYF
TGTGCCAGCAGGATCGCCCGAGGGGGTTCCGAGCAGTACTTC